Below are 14 T cell receptor beta chains sequenced from a single sample in a study of T-cell memory formation after mild COVID-19. In TCRdb, the 5' RACE reads were re-called with MiXCR into one record per CDR3 protein. Of 110,000 to 150,000 distinct CDR3 sequences in the sample, approximately 25% are singletons; the top ten hold 24%. The sequencing input was PBMCs or a T cell subset sorted from them (not recorded which). These receptors all come from an adult woman who had mild COVID-19 (a few samples of this study predate the infection). Cell type and time point are not known.

In this sample, this clonotype turned up many times. The CDR3 DNA reads as TGTGCCAGCAGCGACCGGGACAGGGGGTTCACAGATACGCAGTATTTT. Translated: CASSDRDRGFTDTQYF. This chain links TRBV7-9 with TRBJ2-3; TRBD1 agrees at 11 bases. CDR1 SEHNR and CDR2 FQNEAQ come from the germline V gene (reference sequence). V trimming: 5 bases; J trimming: 2 bases; junction bases outside the gene matches: 6. The CDR3 has 16 amino acids. Full variable domain (rest looked up from reference TRBV7-9 and TRBJ2-3): DTGVSQNPRHKITKRGQNVTFRCDPISEHNRLYWYRQTLGQGPEFLTYFQNEAQLEKSRLLSDRFSAERPKGSFSTLEIQRTEQGDSAMYLCASSDRDRGFTDTQYFGPGTRLTVL.

The V call is TRBV7-8, the J call TRBJ1-1, with D unresolved. Trimming removed 2 bases at V and 5 bases at J, with 12 bases between. Germline CDR1 SGHVS, CDR2 FQNEAQ. The CDR3 extends over 14 amino acids. In DNA, the CDR3 is TGTGCCAGCAGCTTAAAGGGAGGTTGGACTGAAGCTTTCTTT. Translating gives CASSLKGGWTEAFF.

The V and J genes are TRBV15 and TRBJ2-7; 7 positions match TRBD2. The germline V gene has CDR1 LNHNV and CDR2 YYDKDF (reference sequence). This CDR3 has 13 residues. The junction had 2 bases not matched to a gene; V was cut back by 3 bases and J by 3 bases. The CDR3: CATSSRGVYEQYF. CDR3 in DNA: TGTGCCACCAGCAGCCGGGGGGTCTACGAGCAGTACTTC.

The sample holds many counts of this clonotype. The chain recombines TRBV20-1 with TRBJ1-5, with 7 nucleotides matching TRBD1. Germline CDR1 and CDR2: DFQATT and SNEGSKA (reference sequence). The CDR3 length is 15 residues. The trim removed 2 bases at V and 4 bases at J, leaving 8 bases unmatched. The CDR3 region has the DNA TGCAGTGCTAGACCAGGGGGGCGCGAAAATCAGCCCCAGCATTTT. Protein: CSARPGGRENQPQHF.

The chain couples TRBV5-6 to TRBJ1-6; the D is unclear. Trimming took 0 bases from V and 13 from J, leaving 17 bases between them. Germline values: CDR1 SGHDT, CDR2 YYEEEE. This CDR3 is 15 amino acids long. CDR3: CASSLAAAFLEPLHF. CDR3 in DNA: TGTGCCAGCAGCTTGGCGGCAGCCTTTCTTGAGCCCCTCCACTTT.

This clonotype has more than one count but fewer than ten. V and J are TRBV20-1 and TRBJ2-7; 8 bases fit TRBD2. Trimming took 1 base from V and 1 from J; bases not matched to a gene: 15. The germline V gene encodes CDR1 DFQATT and CDR2 SNEGSKA (reference sequence). The CDR3 length is 18 residues. CDR3 protein: CSARGWGSGGHPSYEQYF. The CDR3 nucleotides are TGCAGTGCTAGAGGGTGGGGCAGCGGGGGTCACCCATCCTACGAGCAGTACTTC.

The gene calls are TRBV20-1 and TRBJ2-7; TRBD1 aligns across 12 bases. The ends lost 6 bases at V and 4 bases at J; junction bases unmatched: 7. The CDR3 covers 14 residues. In germline, CDR1 is DFQATT, CDR2 SNEGSKA (reference sequence). In nucleotides, the CDR3 is TGCAGTGCGACGCGGGACAGGGGGCGATACGAGCAGTACTTC. Its protein product is CSATRDRGRYEQYF.

This clonotype was picked up a small number of times. The chain employs TRBV12-3 or TRBV12-4 and TRBJ2-7, with 11 bases fitting TRBD1. This CDR3 has 14 residues. J lost 5 bases, V lost 4 bases, and 4 bases had no gene match. CDR3 DNA: TGTGCCAGCAGTTACGGGACAGGGGGTAACGAGCAGTACTTC. This translates into CASSYGTGGNEQYF.

The chain has TRBV7-8 and TRBJ2-7; TRBD2 might be the D (6 bases). The CDR3 length is 17 residues. In germline, CDR1 is SGHVS, CDR2 FQNEAQ. The germline V and J ends were trimmed by 0 bases and 4 bases, with 19 bases remaining between them. The CDR3 sequence is CASSLAYGSGGSYEQYF. In DNA form, the CDR3 reads TGTGCCAGCAGCTTAGCGTATGGGTCTGGGGGGTCTTACGAGCAGTACTTC.

The rearrangement joins TRBV9 to TRBJ2-5; D is possibly TRBD1 (6 bases). CDR1 is SGDLS and CDR2 is YYNGEE in the germline V gene. V was trimmed by 4 bases and J by 7 bases, leaving 20 bases between them. The CDR3 covers 15 residues. The CDR3 reads CASSLDNRALGTQYF. Here the CDR3 DNA reads TGTGCCAGCAGCCTAGATAACAGGGCCCTGGGGACCCAGTACTTC.

This clonotype was counted only a few times. The V call is TRBV7-6, the J call TRBJ2-2, with a possible D match to TRBD2 (6 bases). The CDR3 is 14 amino acids. V shed 6 bases and J shed 8 bases, with 16 bases lying between them. Germline CDR1 is SGHVS and CDR2 is FNYEAQ. The CDR3 is CASSPGLAGGELFF. The DNA of the CDR3 is TGTGCCAGCAGTCCTGGGCTCGCGGGGGGGGAGCTGTTTTTT.

V usage is TRBV14 and J usage is TRBJ1-2; TRBD1 matches 8 bases. J lost 6 bases, V lost 1 base, and 7 bases had no gene match. The germline gives CDR1 SGHDN, CDR2 FVKESK. CDR3 size: 15 residues. In DNA form, the CDR3 reads TGTGCCAGCAGCCAAGCGTGGACAGGGAGCCATGGCTACACCTTC. This codes for CASSQAWTGSHGYTF. The entire variable domain, with the rest obtained from reference TRBV14 and TRBJ1-2, is as follows: EAGVTQFPSHSVIEKGQTVTLRCDPISGHDNLYWYRRVMGKEIKFLLHFVKESKQDESGMPNNRFLAERTGGTYSTLKVQPAELEDSGVYFCASSQAWTGSHGYTFGSGTRLTVV.

This clonotype has a handful of counts. J is TRBJ1-2 and V is TRBV6-5; D possibly corresponds to TRBD1 (6 bases). V lost 6 bases and J lost 2, with 16 bases in between. This CDR3 comprises 15 residues. Germline V gene sequence: CDR1 MNHEY, CDR2 SVGAGI. The CDR3 DNA is TGTGCCAGCAGCTTGCGCGGGGGCGCGAACTATGGCTACACCTTC. This gives the protein CASSLRGGANYGYTF.

The rearrangement uses TRBV30 and TRBJ2-7; TRBD1 matches at 8 bases. From germline, CDR1 is GTSNPN and CDR2 SVGIG (reference sequence). Unmatched junction bases numbered 5, after V lost 3 bases and J lost 1 base. The CDR3 totals 14 residues. DNA of the CDR3: TGTGCCTGGAGCCGGACAGGGAATTCCTACGAGCAGTACTTC. This translates into CAWSRTGNSYEQYF. Variable domain in full (rest from reference TRBV30 and TRBJ2-7): SQTIHQWPATLVQPVGSPLSLECTVEGTSNPNLYWYRQAAGRGLQLLFYSVGIGQISSEVPQNLSASRPQDRQFILSSKKLLLSDSGFYLCAWSRTGNSYEQYFGPGTRLTVT.